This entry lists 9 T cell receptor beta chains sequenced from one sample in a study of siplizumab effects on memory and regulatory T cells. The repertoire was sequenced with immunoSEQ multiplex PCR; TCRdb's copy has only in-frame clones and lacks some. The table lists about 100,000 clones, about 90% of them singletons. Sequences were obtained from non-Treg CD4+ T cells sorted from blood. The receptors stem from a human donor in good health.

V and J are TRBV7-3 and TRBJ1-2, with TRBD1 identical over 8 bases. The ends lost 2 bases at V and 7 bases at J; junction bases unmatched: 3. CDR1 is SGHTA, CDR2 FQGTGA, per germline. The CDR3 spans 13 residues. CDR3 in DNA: TGTGCCAGCAGCTTATTAGGGACAGGTGGCTACACCTTC. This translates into CASSLLGTGGYTF. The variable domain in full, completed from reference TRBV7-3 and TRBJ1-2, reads GAGVSQTPSNKVTEKGKYVELRCDPISGHTALYWYRQSLGQGPEFLIYFQGTGAADDSGLPNDRFFAVRPEGSVSTLKIQRTERGDSAVYLCASSLLGTGGYTFGSGTRLTVV.

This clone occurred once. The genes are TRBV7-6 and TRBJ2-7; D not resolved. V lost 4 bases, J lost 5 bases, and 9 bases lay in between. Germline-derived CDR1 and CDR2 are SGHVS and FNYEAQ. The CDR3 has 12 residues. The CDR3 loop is CASSSNSHEQYF. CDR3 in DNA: TGTGCCAGCAGCTCCAATAGCCACGAGCAGTACTTC.

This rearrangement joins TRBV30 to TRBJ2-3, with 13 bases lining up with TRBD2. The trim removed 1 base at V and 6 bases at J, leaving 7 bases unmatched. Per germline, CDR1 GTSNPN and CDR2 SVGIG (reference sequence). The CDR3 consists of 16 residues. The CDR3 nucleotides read TGTGCCTGGAGTGGGACTAGCGGGAGTACAACGGATACGCAGTATTTT. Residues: CAWSGTSGSTTDTQYF.

This CDR3 is CASSHGPANTGELFF. The CDR3 nucleotides read TGTGCCAGCAGCCACGGACCGGCGAACACCGGGGAGCTGTTTTTT. The rearrangement uses TRBV14 and TRBJ2-2; D is uncertain. The germline V gene encodes CDR1 SGHDN and CDR2 FVKESK. The CDR3 length is 15 residues. Trimming shortened V by 3 bases and J by 0 bases, and 8 bases separated the two germline ends.

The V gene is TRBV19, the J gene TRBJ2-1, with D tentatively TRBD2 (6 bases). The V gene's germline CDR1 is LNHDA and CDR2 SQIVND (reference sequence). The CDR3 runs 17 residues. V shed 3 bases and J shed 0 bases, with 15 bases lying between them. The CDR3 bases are TGTGCCAGTAGTATGATTAGCGGAGCTAGCTCCTACAATGAGCAGTTCTTC. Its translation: CASSMISGASSYNEQFF.

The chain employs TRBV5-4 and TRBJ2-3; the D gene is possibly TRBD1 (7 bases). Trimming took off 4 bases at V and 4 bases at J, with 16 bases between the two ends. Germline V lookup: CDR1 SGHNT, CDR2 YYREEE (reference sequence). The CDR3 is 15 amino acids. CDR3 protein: CASSPWTGGADTQYF. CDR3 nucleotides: TGTGCCAGCAGCCCCTGGACAGGAGGGGCAGATACGCAGTATTTT.

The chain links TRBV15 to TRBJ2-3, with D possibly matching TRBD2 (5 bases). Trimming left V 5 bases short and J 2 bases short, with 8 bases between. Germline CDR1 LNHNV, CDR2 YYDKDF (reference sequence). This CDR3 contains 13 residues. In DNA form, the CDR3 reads TGTGCCACCAGCGGGAGCCACACAGATACGCAGTATTTT. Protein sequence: CATSGSHTDTQYF.

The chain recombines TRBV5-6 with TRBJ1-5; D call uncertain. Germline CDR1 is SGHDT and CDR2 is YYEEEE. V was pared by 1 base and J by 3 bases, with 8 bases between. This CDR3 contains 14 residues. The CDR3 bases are TGTGCCAGCAGCTTGAGGCGGAACAATCAGCCCCAGCATTTT. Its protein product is CASSLRRNNQPQHF.

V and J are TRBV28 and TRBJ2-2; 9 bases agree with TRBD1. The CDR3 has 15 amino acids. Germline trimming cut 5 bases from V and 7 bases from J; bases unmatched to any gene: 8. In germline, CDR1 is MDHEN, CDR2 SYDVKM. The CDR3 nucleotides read TGTGCCAGCAGTCCGAGGACAGGGGTGGTCGGGGAGCTGTTTTTT. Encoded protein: CASSPRTGVVGELFF.